The sequence of this T cell receptor (beta chain) was determined in a study of prognosis after radiotherapy for stage I lung cancer. Study background: The study included 13 to 15 patients with newly diagnosed primary stage I lung tumors and several with oligometastatic NSCLC after surgical resection of the primary tumor.

Template was genomic DNA; TCR beta CDR3 amplified in two multiplex PCR rounds. Amplification during the initial PCR round employed primers specific to each TRBV and TRBJ gene. TCRdb called the multiplex PCR reads again in MiXCR, with one record for every CDR3 protein. This repertoire shows 38,000 or so distinct CDR3 sequences, roughly 25% found once; its top ten account for less than 30%. This clonotype was detected many times. This CDR3 has 13 amino acids. V lost 7 bases to trimming and J lost 4 bases; unmatched junction nucleotides: 7. Germline lookup yields CDR1 SQVTM and CDR2 ANQGSEA. This clonotype was sampled from a donor over 45 with non-small cell lung cancer. The input for sequencing was PBMCs, taken before or after stereotactic body radiation therapy (not recorded which). The rearrangement links TRBV29-1 to TRBJ1-3; 7 bases are shared with TRBD1. This CDR3 is CSAYPGQGNTIYF. DNA of the CDR3: TGCAGCGCCTACCCGGGACAGGGAAACACCATATATTTT.